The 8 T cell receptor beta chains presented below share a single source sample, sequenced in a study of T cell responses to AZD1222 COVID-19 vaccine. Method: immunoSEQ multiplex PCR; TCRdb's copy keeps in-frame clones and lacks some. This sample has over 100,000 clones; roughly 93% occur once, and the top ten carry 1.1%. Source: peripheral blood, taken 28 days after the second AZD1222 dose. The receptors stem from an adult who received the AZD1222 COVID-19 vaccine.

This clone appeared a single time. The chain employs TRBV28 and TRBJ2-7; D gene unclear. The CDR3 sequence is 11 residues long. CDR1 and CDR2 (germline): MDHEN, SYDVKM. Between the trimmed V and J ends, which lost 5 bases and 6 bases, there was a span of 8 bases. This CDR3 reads CASSDAPEQYF. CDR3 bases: TGTGCCAGCAGTGATGCTCCCGAGCAGTACTTC.

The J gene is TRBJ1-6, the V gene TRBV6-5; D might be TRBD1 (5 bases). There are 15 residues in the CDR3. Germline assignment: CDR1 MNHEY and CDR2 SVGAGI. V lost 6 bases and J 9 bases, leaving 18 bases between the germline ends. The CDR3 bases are TGTGCCAGCAGCACCCATCTGGGGCAGGGTTCACCCCTCCACTTT. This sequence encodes CASSTHLGQGSPLHF.

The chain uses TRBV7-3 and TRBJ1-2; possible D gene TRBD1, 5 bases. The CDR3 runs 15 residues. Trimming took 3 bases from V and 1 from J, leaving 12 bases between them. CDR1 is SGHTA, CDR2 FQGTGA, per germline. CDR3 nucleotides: TGTGCCAGCAGCTTCGGGGGGGAATATAACTATGGCTACACCTTC. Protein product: CASSFGGEYNYGYTF.

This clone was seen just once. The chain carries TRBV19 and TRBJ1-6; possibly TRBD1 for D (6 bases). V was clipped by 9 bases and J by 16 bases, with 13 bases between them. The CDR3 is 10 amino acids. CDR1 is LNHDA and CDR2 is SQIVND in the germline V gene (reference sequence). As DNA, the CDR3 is TGTGCCAGCGGACAGACCTTTCTCCACTTT. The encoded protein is CASGQTFLHF.

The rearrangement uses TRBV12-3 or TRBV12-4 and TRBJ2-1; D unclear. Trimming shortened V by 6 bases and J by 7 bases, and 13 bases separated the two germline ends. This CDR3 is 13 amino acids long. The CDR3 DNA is TGTGCCAGCAGGTCGGAGTTCCGGAATGAGCAGTTCTTC. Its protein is CASRSEFRNEQFF.

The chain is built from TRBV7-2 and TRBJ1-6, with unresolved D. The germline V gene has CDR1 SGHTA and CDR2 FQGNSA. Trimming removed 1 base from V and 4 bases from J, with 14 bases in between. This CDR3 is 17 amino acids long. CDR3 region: CASSLVQPRFYNSPLHF. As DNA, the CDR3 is TGTGCCAGCAGCTTAGTACAGCCACGGTTTTATAATTCACCCCTCCACTTT. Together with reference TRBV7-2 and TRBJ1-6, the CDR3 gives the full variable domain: GAGVSQSPSNKVTEKGKDVELRCDPISGHTALYWYRQSLGQGLEFLIYFQGNSAPDKSGLPSDRFSAERTGGSVSTLTIQRTQQEDSAVYLCASSLVQPRFYNSPLHFGNGTRLTVT.

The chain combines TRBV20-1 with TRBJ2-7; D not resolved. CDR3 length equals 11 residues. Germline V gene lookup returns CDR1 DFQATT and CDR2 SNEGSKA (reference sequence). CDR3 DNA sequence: TGCAGCCTCTTATGGCGGTACGAGCAGTACTTC. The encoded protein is CSLLWRYEQYF.

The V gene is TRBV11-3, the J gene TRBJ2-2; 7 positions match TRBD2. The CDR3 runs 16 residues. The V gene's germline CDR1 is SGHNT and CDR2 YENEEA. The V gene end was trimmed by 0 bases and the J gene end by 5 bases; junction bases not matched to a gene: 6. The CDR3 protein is CASSLEVLARTGELFF. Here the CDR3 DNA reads TGTGCCAGCAGCTTAGAAGTACTAGCGCGGACCGGGGAGCTGTTTTTT. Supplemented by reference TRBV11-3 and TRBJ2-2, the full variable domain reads EAGVVQSPRYKIIEKKQPVAFWCNPISGHNTLYWYLQNLGQGPELLIRYENEEAVDDSQLPKDRFSAERLKGVDSTLKIQPAELGDSAVYLCASSLEVLARTGELFFGEGSRLTVL.